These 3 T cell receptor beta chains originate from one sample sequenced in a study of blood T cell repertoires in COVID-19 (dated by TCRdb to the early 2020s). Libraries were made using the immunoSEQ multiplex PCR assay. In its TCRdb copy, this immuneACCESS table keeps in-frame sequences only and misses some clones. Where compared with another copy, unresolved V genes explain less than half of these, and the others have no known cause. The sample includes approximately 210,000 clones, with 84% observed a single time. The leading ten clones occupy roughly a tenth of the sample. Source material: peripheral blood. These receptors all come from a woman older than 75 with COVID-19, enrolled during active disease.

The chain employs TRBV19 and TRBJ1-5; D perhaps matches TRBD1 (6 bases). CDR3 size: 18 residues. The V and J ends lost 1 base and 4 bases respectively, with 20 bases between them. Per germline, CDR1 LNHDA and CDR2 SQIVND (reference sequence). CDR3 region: CASSIAQGRGASNQPQHF. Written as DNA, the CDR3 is TGTGCCAGTAGTATAGCCCAGGGGAGGGGAGCAAGTAATCAGCCCCAGCATTTT.

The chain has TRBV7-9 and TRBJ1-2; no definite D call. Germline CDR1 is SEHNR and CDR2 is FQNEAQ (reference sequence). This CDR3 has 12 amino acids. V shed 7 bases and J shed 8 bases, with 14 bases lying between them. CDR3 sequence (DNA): TGTGCCAGCACCACCTGGGCAAAAGGCTACACCTTC. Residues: CASTTWAKGYTF.

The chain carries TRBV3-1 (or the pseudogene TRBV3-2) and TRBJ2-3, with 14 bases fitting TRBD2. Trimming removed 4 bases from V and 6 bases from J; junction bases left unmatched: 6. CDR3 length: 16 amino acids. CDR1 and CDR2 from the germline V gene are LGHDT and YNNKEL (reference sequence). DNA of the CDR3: TGTGCCAGCAGCCCCGGGACTAGCGGGGGTGGGGATACGCAGTATTTT. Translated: CASSPGTSGGGDTQYF.